This T cell receptor beta chain appears in the sequencing data of a study of T cell responses to AZD1222 COVID-19 vaccine. Study as a whole: Second doses that came at about 4 or about 12 weeks were put together. Whole-study findings and limits: The breadth and depth of Spike-specific TCRs increased once two AZD1222 doses had been given. Only after the peak T cell response were repertoires sampled. Most donors were white British and more were female, and clonal diversity was possibly underestimated.

As concerns this clone: Antigen specificity is unknown.

Clones were sequenced by immunoSEQ multiplex PCR, and TCRdb holds only the in-frame ones, with some missing. The profile shows some 110,000 clones, around 89% of them singletons. The source of this sequence is an adult in good health. The source material was peripheral blood, sampled on day 0 of AZD1222 vaccination.

The CDR3 DNA follows: TGTGCCAGCTCACCCACAGGGGTCAACGAGCAGTACTTC. Its protein product is CASSPTGVNEQYF. The J gene is TRBJ2-7, the V gene TRBV18; TRBD1 matches 7 bases. The CDR3 is made up of 13 amino acids. Germline loops: CDR1 KGHSH, CDR2 LQKENI. V lost 3 bases and J lost 5; bases outside the gene matches: 4.